This T cell receptor beta chain was sequenced in a study of T cell responses to AZD1222 COVID-19 vaccine. Study results and limitations: Spike-spanning, vaccine-associated CD4 TCRs were dominant at 160-218 and 743-854. Recipients of two AZD1222 doses showed rising Spike-specific TCR breadth and depth.

Libraries were prepared by immunoSEQ multiplex PCR; TCRdb keeps only in-frame clonotypes and omits some of them. This sample yields tens of thousands of clones, of which roughly 90% are seen a single time; around 15% belongs to the top ten. CDR1 and CDR2 from the germline V gene are LGHNA and YNFKEQ. Trimming took 0 bases from V and 5 from J; bases not matched to a gene: 11. The CDR3 is made up of 18 amino acids. In the case of this clone: The antigen remains undetermined.

Pooling covered second doses at about 4 or about 12 weeks. The J gene is TRBJ2-2, the V gene TRBV4-2, with 8 positions matching TRBD2. The clonotype originates from an adult who received the AZD1222 COVID-19 vaccine. Sequenced here: peripheral blood, sampled 28 days after the second AZD1222 dose. The CDR3, as DNA: TGTGCCAGCAGCCAAGACCGTCGAGCGGGAGAGTTTACCGGGGAGCTGTTTTTT. The encoded protein is CASSQDRRAGEFTGELFF.